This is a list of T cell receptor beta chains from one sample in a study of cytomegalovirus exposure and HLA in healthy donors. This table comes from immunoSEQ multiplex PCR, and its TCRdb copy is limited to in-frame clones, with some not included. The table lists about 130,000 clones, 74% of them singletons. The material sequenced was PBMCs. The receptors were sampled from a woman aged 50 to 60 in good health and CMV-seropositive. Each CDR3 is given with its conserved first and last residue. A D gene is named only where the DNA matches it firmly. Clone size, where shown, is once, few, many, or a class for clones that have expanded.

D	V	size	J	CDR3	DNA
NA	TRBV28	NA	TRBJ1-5	CASNWRGSNQPQHF	TGTGCCAGCAACTGGAGGGGAAGCAATCAGCCCCAGCATTTT
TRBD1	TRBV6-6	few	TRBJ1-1	CASSYSGGREAFF	TGTGCCAGCAGTTACTCAGGGGGCCGGGAAGCTTTCTTT
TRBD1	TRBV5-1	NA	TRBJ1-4	CASSLGTGREKLFF	TGCGCCAGCAGCTTGGGGACAGGGCGTGAAAAACTGTTTTTT
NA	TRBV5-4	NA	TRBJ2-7	CASPLSPSVWYEQYF	TGTGCCAGCCCTCTCTCCCCCTCGGTTTGGTACGAGCAGTACTTC
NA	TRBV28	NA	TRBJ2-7	CASSVPTLGASYEQYF	TGTGCCAGCAGTGTACCCACCCTGGGAGCTTCCTACGAGCAGTACTTC
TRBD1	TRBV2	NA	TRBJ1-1	CASMGDRVGSTEAFF	TGTGCCAGCATGGGTGACAGGGTAGGTAGCACTGAAGCTTTCTTT
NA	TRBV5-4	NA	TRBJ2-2	CASSLYPNTGELFF	TGTGCCAGCAGCTTGTATCCGAACACCGGGGAGCTGTTTTTT
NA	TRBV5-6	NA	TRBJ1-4	CASSWGQGAFGVF	NA
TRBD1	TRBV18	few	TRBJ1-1	CASSPLRVGQGGTEAFF	TGTGCCAGCTCACCACTAAGGGTCGGACAGGGGGGAACTGAAGCTTTCTTT
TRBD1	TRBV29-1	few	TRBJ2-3	CSVHRGVTDTQYF	TGCAGCGTACACAGGGGGGTCACAGATACGCAGTATTTT
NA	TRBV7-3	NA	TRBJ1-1	CASSPGANTEAFF	TGTGCCAGCAGCCCTGGGGCCAACACTGAAGCTTTCTTT
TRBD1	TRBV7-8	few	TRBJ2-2	CASRQQGALNTGELFF	TGTGCCAGCAGACAACAGGGGGCCCTGAACACCGGGGAGCTGTTTTTT
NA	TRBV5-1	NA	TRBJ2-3	CASSPQGQFGDTQYF	TGCGCCAGCAGCCCACAGGGACAATTTGGAGATACGCAGTATTTT
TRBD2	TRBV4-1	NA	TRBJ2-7	CASSRNLAGGSSYEQYF	TGCGCCAGCAGCCGGAATCTAGCGGGGGGTTCCTCCTACGAGCAGTACTTC
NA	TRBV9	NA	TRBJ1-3	CASSEGLWDTIYF	TGTGCCAGCAGCGAGGGGCTTTGGGACACCATATATTTT
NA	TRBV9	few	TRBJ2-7	CASSVGGPGYEQYF	TGTGCCAGCAGCGTAGGGGGCCCGGGCTACGAGCAGTACTTC
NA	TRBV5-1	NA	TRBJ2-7	CASSLMGQGNEQYF	TGCGCCAGCAGCTTGATGGGTCAGGGGAACGAGCAGTACTTC
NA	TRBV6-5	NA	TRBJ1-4	CASRLTGPYGELFF	TGTGCCAGCAGGCTCACAGGGCCCTACGGCGAACTGTTTTTT
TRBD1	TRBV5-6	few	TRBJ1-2	CASSLQGGWDGYTF	TGTGCCAGCAGCTTACAGGGGGGATGGGATGGCTACACCTTC
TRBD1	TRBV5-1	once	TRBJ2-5	CASSLGDSQETQYF	TGCGCCAGCAGCTTGGGGGACAGTCAAGAGACCCAGTACTTC
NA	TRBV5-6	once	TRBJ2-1	CASSLLNNPYNEQFF	TGTGCCAGCAGCTTACTAAATAACCCCTACAATGAGCAGTTCTTC
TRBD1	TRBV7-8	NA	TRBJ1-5	CASSEREDRGYQPQHF	TGTGCCAGCAGCGAAAGAGAAGACAGGGGATATCAGCCCCAGCATTTT
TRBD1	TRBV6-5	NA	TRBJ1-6	CASRRDRLYNSPLHF	TGTGCCAGCAGGCGGGACAGACTCTATAATTCACCCCTCCACTTT
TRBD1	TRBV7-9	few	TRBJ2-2	CASSLDPGGPIPNTGELFF	TGTGCCAGCAGCTTAGATCCAGGGGGCCCCATCCCGAACACCGGGGAGCTGTTTTTT
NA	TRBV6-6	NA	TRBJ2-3	CASTLDEGWGDTQYF	TGTGCCAGCACACTAGACGAGGGATGGGGAGATACGCAGTATTTT
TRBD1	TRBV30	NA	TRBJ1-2	CAWSRDRGQRGYTF	TGTGCCTGGAGTCGGGACAGGGGGCAAAGGGGCTACACCTTC
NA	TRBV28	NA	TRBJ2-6	CASTGQSSGANVLTF	TGTGCCAGCACTGGCCAAAGCTCTGGGGCCAACGTCCTGACTTTC
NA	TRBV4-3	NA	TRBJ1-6	CASSQELHYNSPLHF	TGCGCCAGCAGCCAAGAACTCCACTATAATTCACCCCTCCACTTT
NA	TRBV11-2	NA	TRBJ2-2	CASSLTGSDTGELFF	TGTGCCAGCAGCTTAACAGGGTCGGACACCGGGGAGCTGTTTTTT
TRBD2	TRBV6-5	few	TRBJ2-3	CASSQAGNTDTQYF	TGTGCCAGCAGTCAAGCGGGAAACACAGATACGCAGTATTTT
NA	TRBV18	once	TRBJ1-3	CASSPPSVSGNTIYF	TGTGCCAGCTCACCACCGTCGGTCTCTGGAAACACCATATATTTT
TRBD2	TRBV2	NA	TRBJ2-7	CASSSTGTSVYEQYF	TGTGCCAGCAGTTCTACCGGGACTAGCGTCTACGAGCAGTACTTC
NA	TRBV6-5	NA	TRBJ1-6	CASWGTYNSPLHF	TGTGCCAGCTGGGGCACGTATAATTCACCCCTCCACTTT
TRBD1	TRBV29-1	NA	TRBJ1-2	CSTSSLGQGANYGYTF	TGCAGCACGTCTTCTCTGGGACAGGGGGCGAACTATGGCTACACCTTC
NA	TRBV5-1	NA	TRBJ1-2	CASSLVRRDSNYGYTF	TGCGCCAGCAGCTTGGTACGACGGGACTCCAACTATGGCTACACCTTC
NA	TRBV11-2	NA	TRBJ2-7	CASSVDGLPYEQYF	TGTGCCAGCAGCGTAGATGGGCTACCCTACGAGCAGTACTTC
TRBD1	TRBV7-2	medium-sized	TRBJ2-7	CASSGRQGTGEQYF	TGTGCCAGCAGCGGACGACAGGGGACGGGCGAGCAGTACTTC
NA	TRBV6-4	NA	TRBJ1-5	CASSESRAHQPQHF	TGTGCCAGCAGTGAGAGCAGGGCCCACCAGCCCCAGCATTTT
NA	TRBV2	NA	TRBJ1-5	CASSEGAAIQPQHF	TGTGCCAGCAGTGAGGGGGCGGCTATACAGCCCCAGCATTTT
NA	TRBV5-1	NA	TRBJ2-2	CASSFGQTNTGELFF	TGCGCCAGCAGCTTCGGACAGACTAACACCGGGGAGCTGTTTTTT